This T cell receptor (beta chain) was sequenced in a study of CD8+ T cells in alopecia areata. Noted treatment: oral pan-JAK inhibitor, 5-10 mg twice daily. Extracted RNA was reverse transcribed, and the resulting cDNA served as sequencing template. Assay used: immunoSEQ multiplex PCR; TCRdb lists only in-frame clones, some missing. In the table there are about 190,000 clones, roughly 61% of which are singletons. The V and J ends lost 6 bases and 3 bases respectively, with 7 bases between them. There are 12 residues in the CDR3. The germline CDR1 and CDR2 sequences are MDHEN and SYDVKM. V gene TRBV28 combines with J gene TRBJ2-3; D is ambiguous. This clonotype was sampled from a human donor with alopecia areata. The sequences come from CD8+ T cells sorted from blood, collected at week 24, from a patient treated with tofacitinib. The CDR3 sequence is CASSLETDTQYF. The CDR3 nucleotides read TGTGCCAGCAGCCTGGAGACAGATACGCAGTATTTT.